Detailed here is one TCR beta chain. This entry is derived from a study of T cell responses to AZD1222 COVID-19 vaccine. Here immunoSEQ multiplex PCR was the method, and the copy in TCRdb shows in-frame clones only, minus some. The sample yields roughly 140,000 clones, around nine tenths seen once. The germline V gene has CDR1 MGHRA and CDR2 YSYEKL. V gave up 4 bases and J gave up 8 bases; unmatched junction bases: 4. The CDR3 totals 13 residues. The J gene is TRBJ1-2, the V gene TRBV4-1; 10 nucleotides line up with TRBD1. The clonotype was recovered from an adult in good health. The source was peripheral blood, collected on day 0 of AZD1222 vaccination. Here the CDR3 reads CASSPGTGVGYTF. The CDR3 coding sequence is TGCGCCAGCAGCCCCGGGACAGGGGTCGGCTACACCTTC.